These 26 T cell receptor beta chains were sequenced from one sample in a study of identical twins. Each CDR3 protein is one row after TCRdb ran MiXCR on the 5' RACE reads. Of 420,000 or so distinct CDR3 sequences in the sample, less than 20% were seen once. The sequencing sample was made of naive T cells sorted from blood. The receptors here all came from a man aged 50-59 years in good health.

The table lists this clonotype with many counts. V gene TRBV28 combines with J gene TRBJ2-1; TRBD1 matches 9 bases. CDR1 is MDHEN and CDR2 is SYDVKM in the germline V gene. J lost 0 bases, V lost 6 bases, and 6 bases had no gene match. The CDR3 sequence is 16 residues long. The CDR3 sequence: CASRVQGASSYNEQFF. In DNA, the CDR3 is TGTGCCAGCAGGGTACAGGGGGCGAGCTCCTACAATGAGCAGTTCTTC.

This clonotype was recorded many times. V is TRBV20-1 and J is TRBJ2-7; 8 nucleotides align to TRBD1. The CDR3 is made up of 16 amino acids. Germline V gene lookup returns CDR1 DFQATT and CDR2 SNEGSKA (reference sequence). The ends lost 5 bases at V and 1 base at J; junction bases unmatched: 13. The DNA for the CDR3 is TGCAGTGCTCAGCCGCGTGACAGGGGATGGTCCTACGAGCAGTACTTC. Its protein product is CSAQPRDRGWSYEQYF.

The CDR3 region has the DNA TGTGCCAGCAGTTTATCGGGACTAGCCCAAGAGACCCAGTACTTC. Translated, it gives CASSLSGLAQETQYF. V gene TRBV28 combines with J gene TRBJ2-5; 9 positions match TRBD2. The CDR3 is 15 amino acids. Germline CDR1 reads MDHEN; CDR2 reads SYDVKM. Losses at the gene ends were 1 base for V and 1 base for J; bases not matched to a gene: 1.

This clonotype showed up many times. The rearrangement links TRBV10-3 to TRBJ2-3; D is unresolved. Germline CDR1 and CDR2: ENHRY and SYGVKD. This CDR3 region has 14 residues. The V gene lost 7 bases and the J gene lost 0 bases, with 11 bases spanning the gap. CDR3 sequence reads: CAIMAADSTDTQYF. In DNA form, the CDR3 reads TGTGCCATCATGGCGGCAGATAGCACAGATACGCAGTATTTT.

This clonotype was seen a handful of times. This chain connects TRBV9 to TRBJ1-3; the D gene is possibly TRBD1 (6 bases). This CDR3 is built from 17 residues. The germline V gene encodes CDR1 SGDLS and CDR2 YYNGEE. Between the trimmed V and J ends, which lost 4 bases and 0 bases, there was a span of 17 bases. The DNA for the CDR3 is TGTGCCAGCAGCACCAGACAGGTTGAACGCTCTGGAAACACCATATATTTT. Translated, it gives CASSTRQVERSGNTIYF.

This clonotype came up many times. J is TRBJ2-1 and V is TRBV4-3; D uncertain. Deletions cut 1 base from V and 0 bases from J, with 13 bases between. The CDR3 sequence is 17 residues long. Per germline, CDR1 LGHNA and CDR2 YSLEER. The CDR3: CASSQGLGLSSYNEQFF. As DNA, the CDR3 is TGCGCCAGCAGCCAAGGGCTAGGGTTGAGCTCCTACAATGAGCAGTTCTTC.

This clonotype was seen many times. J is TRBJ1-1 and V is TRBV6-5, with D uncertain. Germline assignment: CDR1 MNHEY and CDR2 SVGAGI. This CDR3 spans 14 amino acids. Between the trimmed V and J ends, which lost 2 bases and 4 bases, there was a span of 11 bases. The chain's CDR3 is CASSYGVKGTEAFF. CDR3 sequence (DNA): TGTGCCAGCAGTTACGGGGTAAAGGGCACTGAAGCTTTCTTT.

This clonotype was detected a few times. The chain joins TRBV4-3 to TRBJ2-3, with TRBD2 matching 10 bases. The CDR3 is made up of 17 amino acids. V shed 0 bases and J 7 bases; nucleotides not matched to a gene: 10. The germline V gene encodes CDR1 LGHNA and CDR2 YSLEER. The CDR3 DNA sequence: TGCGCCAGCAGCCAAGATAGTAGCACTAGCGGGATCCATACGCAGTATTTT. It translates to CASSQDSSTSGIHTQYF.

This clonotype showed up many times. V gene TRBV20-1 combines with J gene TRBJ2-1; 15 nucleotides align to TRBD2. Germline trimming cut 5 bases from V and 9 bases from J; bases unmatched to any gene: 11. Germline CDR1 is DFQATT and CDR2 is SNEGSKA (reference sequence). This CDR3 comprises 16 residues. The CDR3 spells CSADGLAGGPSGEQFF. DNA for the CDR3: TGCAGTGCTGATGGACTAGCGGGAGGGCCTAGTGGTGAGCAGTTCTTC.

The V call is TRBV20-1, the J call TRBJ2-5; 9 bases map to TRBD1. Losses at the gene ends were 5 bases for V and 5 bases for J; bases not matched to a gene: 12. The CDR3 has 15 amino acids. Germline V CDR1 and CDR2: DFQATT, SNEGSKA (reference sequence). CDR3 DNA sequence: TGCAGTGCTTGGACAGGGGAGATTGGTATGGAGACCCAGTACTTC. It specifies CSAWTGEIGMETQYF.

V usage is TRBV5-1 and J usage is TRBJ2-2, with TRBD1 identical over 9 bases. Germline CDR1 SGHRS, CDR2 YFSETQ. Germline trimming cut 4 bases from V and 5 bases from J; bases unmatched to any gene: 9. The CDR3 runs to 16 residues. The CDR3 DNA is TGCGCCAGCAGCCATCCGGGACAGGGAATGACCGGGGAGCTGTTTTTT. This encodes CASSHPGQGMTGELFF.

This clonotype was seen ten or more times. V usage is TRBV11-2 and J usage is TRBJ1-1; 7 bases fit TRBD1. This CDR3 has 13 amino acids. Germline V gene sequence: CDR1 SGHAT, CDR2 FQNNGV. Trimming at V came to 5 bases and at J to 6 bases, leaving 6 bases not matched to a gene. The CDR3 nucleotides read TGTGCCAGCAGCATCGGGACAGCCTCTGAAGCTTTCTTT. Its protein is CASSIGTASEAFF.

There are a few counts of this clonotype. CDR3 nucleotide sequence: TGTGCCAGCAGCTTACGGGGGGCGCTCTACAATGAGCAGTTCTTC. Translated: CASSLRGALYNEQFF. This sequence joins TRBV7-6 and TRBJ2-1, with a weak D call TRBD2 (7 bases). There are 15 residues in the CDR3. V was clipped by 2 bases and J by 3 bases, with 11 bases between them. Germline CDR1 is SGHVS and CDR2 is FNYEAQ.

This clonotype has ten or more counts. Here the CDR3 reads CASSLGQVAPYEQYF. Written as DNA, the CDR3 is TGTGCCAGCAGCTTAGGACAGGTTGCGCCCTACGAGCAGTACTTC. The V and J genes are TRBV7-2 and TRBJ2-7; maybe TRBD1 (6 bases). The V end lost 1 base, the J end lost 2 bases, and 12 bases lay between the germline ends. From germline, CDR1 is SGHTA and CDR2 FQGNSA. CDR3 length: 15 residues.

The chain couples TRBV6-5 to TRBJ2-1; no clear D gene. Germline loops: CDR1 MNHEY, CDR2 SVGAGI. CDR3 length: 19 amino acids. V dropped 0 bases and J dropped 9 bases, with 27 bases sitting between them. The CDR3 nucleotides are TGTGCCAGCAGTTACTCCTTCACTACCGGGCCCCCGCGTGGGTCTGAGCAGTTCTTC. This sequence encodes CASSYSFTTGPPRGSEQFF.

The chain links TRBV7-8 to TRBJ2-1; 9 nucleotides agree with TRBD1. J was trimmed by 2 bases and V by 4 bases; bases with no gene match: 3. The CDR3 runs 15 residues. The germline CDR1 and CDR2 sequences are SGHVS and FQNEAQ. The CDR3 is CASSWGQGTYNEQFF. CDR3 DNA sequence: TGTGCCAGCAGCTGGGGACAGGGCACCTACAATGAGCAGTTCTTC.

This chain uses TRBV28 with TRBJ1-1, with D hard to call. The germline CDR1 and CDR2 sequences are MDHEN and SYDVKM. This CDR3 has 18 residues. Trimming left V 1 base short and J 0 bases short, with 18 bases between. This CDR3 is CASSLFGFRRLVNTEAFF. As DNA, the CDR3 is TGTGCCAGCAGTTTATTTGGGTTCCGTAGGCTCGTGAACACTGAAGCTTTCTTT.

This rearrangement joins TRBV5-1 to TRBJ2-2; 10 nucleotides align to TRBD2. V shed 6 bases and J 7 bases; nucleotides not matched to a gene: 6. There are 14 residues in the CDR3. CDR1 is SGHRS, CDR2 YFSETQ, per germline. Written as DNA, the CDR3 is TGCGCCAGCACGAGGGCTAGCGGGAGCGGGGAGCTGTTTTTT. This sequence encodes CASTRASGSGELFF. Looking up the rest from reference TRBV5-1 and TRBJ2-2 gives the full variable domain: KAGVTQTPRYLIKTRGQQVTLSCSPISGHRSVSWYQQTPGQGLQFLFEYFSETQRNKGNFPGRFSGRQFSNSRSEMNVSTLELGDSALYLCASTRASGSGELFFGEGSRLTVL.

V usage is TRBV4-3 and J usage is TRBJ2-2; TRBD2 matches 12 bases. Germline-derived CDR1 and CDR2 are LGHNA and YSLEER. The CDR3 runs to 18 residues. Losses at the gene ends were 3 bases for V and 4 bases for J; bases not matched to a gene: 9. CDR3 sequence: CASSQRLAGGPFTGELFF. The DNA for the CDR3 is TGCGCCAGCAGCCAGAGGCTAGCGGGGGGGCCCTTCACCGGGGAGCTGTTTTTT.

This clonotype was recorded many times. This rearrangement joins TRBV7-9 to TRBJ2-3; D not certain. V lost 2 bases and J lost 3, with 9 bases in between. Germline CDR1 reads SEHNR; CDR2 reads FQNEAQ (reference sequence). The length of the CDR3 is 14 residues. As DNA, the CDR3 is TGTGCCAGCAGCTTAACCGTGATGACAGATACGCAGTATTTT. Amino acids: CASSLTVMTDTQYF. Filled out from reference TRBV7-9 and TRBJ2-3, the complete variable domain reads DTGVSQNPRHKITKRGQNVTFRCDPISEHNRLYWYRQTLGQGPEFLTYFQNEAQLEKSRLLSDRFSAERPKGSFSTLEIQRTEQGDSAMYLCASSLTVMTDTQYFGPGTRLTVL.

The chain recombines TRBV30 with TRBJ1-1; tentative D call: TRBD1 (5 bases). The CDR3 is 12 amino acids. Trimming took 4 bases from V and 4 from J, leaving 10 bases between them. CDR1 GTSNPN and CDR2 SVGIG come from the germline V gene (reference sequence). The chain's CDR3 is CAWTGGGTEAFF. The CDR3 coding sequence is TGTGCCTGGACGGGGGGTGGCACTGAAGCTTTCTTT.

This clonotype occurred many times. The chain recombines TRBV7-9 with TRBJ2-7; D is uncertain. Per the germline V gene, CDR1 is SEHNR and CDR2 is FQNEAQ (reference sequence). The CDR3 totals 16 residues. Between the trimmed V and J ends, which lost 5 bases and 3 bases, there was a span of 20 bases. CDR3 DNA: TGTGCCAGCAGCCCGAACATACGAGGCGGAATCTACGAGCAGTACTTC. Its translation is CASSPNIRGGIYEQYF.

This clonotype came up many times. The chain carries TRBV15 and TRBJ2-1; no clear D gene. V was cut by 4 bases and J by 4 bases, with 2 bases left in between. CDR3 length equals 11 residues. Germline CDR1 is LNHNV and CDR2 is YYDKDF (reference sequence). The CDR3 here is CATSIYNEQFF. The CDR3 nucleotides read TGTGCCACCAGCATATACAATGAGCAGTTCTTC. The whole variable domain, filled in from reference TRBV15 and TRBJ2-1, reads DAMVIQNPRYQVTQFGKPVTLSCSQTLNHNVMYWYQQKSSQAPKLLFHYYDKDFNNEADTPDNFQSRRPNTSFCFLDIRSPGLGDTAMYLCATSIYNEQFFGPGTRLTVL.

At least ten counts were recorded for this clonotype. The V call is TRBV7-2, the J call TRBJ2-1, with 7 bases that match TRBD2. CDR1 is SGHTA and CDR2 is FQGNSA in the germline V gene. The V and J ends lost 2 bases and 2 bases, in that order; junction bases with no gene match: 6. There are 16 residues in the CDR3. CDR3 in amino acids: CASSLYGGTTYNEQFF. In DNA, the CDR3 is TGTGCCAGCAGCTTATATGGGGGGACTACCTACAATGAGCAGTTCTTC.

This rearrangement joins TRBV20-1 to TRBJ2-2; possible D gene TRBD2, 5 bases. This CDR3 is built from 15 residues. Germline V lookup: CDR1 DFQATT, CDR2 SNEGSKA (reference sequence). The V end lost 0 bases, the J end lost 6 bases, and 14 bases lay between the germline ends. In nucleotides, the CDR3 is TGCAGTGCTAGAGATCTGGCCGGAGGCCCCGGGGAGCTGTTTTTT. Translation: CSARDLAGGPGELFF.

The rearrangement uses TRBV20-1 and TRBJ1-2; D gene uncertain. The CDR3 is made up of 12 amino acids. The V gene lost 3 bases and the J gene lost 5 bases, with 10 bases spanning the gap. Germline V CDR1 and CDR2: DFQATT, SNEGSKA (reference sequence). The CDR3 spells CSARGSGYGYTF. CDR3 DNA sequence: TGCAGTGCTAGGGGGTCCGGGTATGGCTACACCTTC.